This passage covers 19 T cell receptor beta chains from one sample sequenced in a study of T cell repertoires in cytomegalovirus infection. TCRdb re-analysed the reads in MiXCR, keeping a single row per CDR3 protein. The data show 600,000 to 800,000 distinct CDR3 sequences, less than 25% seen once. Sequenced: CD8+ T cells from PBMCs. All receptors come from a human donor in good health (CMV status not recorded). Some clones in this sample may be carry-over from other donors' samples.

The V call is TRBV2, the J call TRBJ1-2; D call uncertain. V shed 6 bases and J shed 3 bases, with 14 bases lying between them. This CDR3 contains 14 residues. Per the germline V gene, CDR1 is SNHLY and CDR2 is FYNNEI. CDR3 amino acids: CASSQAETHYGYTF. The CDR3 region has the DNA TGTGCCAGCAGCCAAGCGGAAACCCACTATGGCTACACCTTC.

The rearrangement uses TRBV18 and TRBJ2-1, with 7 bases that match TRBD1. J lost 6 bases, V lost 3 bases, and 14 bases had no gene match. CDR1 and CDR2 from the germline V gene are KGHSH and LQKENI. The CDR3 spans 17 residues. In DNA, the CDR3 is TGTGCCAGCTCACCGGGATCCCCGCAGGGGGATCGCAATGAGCAGTTCTTC. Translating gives CASSPGSPQGDRNEQFF.

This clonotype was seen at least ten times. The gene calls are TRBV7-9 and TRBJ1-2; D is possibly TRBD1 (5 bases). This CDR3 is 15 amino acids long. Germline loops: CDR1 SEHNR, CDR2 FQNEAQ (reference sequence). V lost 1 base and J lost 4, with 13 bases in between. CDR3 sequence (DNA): TGTGCCAGCAGCTTAGGAACGGGGCAAGGCTATGGCTACACCTTC. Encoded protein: CASSLGTGQGYGYTF. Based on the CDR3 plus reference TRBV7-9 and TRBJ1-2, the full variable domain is DTGVSQNPRHKITKRGQNVTFRCDPISEHNRLYWYRQTLGQGPEFLTYFQNEAQLEKSRLLSDRFSAERPKGSFSTLEIQRTEQGDSAMYLCASSLGTGQGYGYTFGSGTRLTVV.

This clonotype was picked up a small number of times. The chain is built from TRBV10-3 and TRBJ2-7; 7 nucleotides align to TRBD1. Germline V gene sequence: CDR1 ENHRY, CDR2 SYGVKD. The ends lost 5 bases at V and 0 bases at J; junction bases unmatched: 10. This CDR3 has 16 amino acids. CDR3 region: CAISLTRDSASYEQYF. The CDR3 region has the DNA TGTGCCATCAGTTTAACCCGGGACAGTGCCTCCTACGAGCAGTACTTC.

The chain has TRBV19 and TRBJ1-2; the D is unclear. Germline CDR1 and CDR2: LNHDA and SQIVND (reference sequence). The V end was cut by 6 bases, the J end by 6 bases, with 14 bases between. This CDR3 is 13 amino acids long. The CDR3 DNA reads TGTGCCAGTAGCCCTTCAGCGGGAAATGGCTACACCTTC. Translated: CASSPSAGNGYTF.

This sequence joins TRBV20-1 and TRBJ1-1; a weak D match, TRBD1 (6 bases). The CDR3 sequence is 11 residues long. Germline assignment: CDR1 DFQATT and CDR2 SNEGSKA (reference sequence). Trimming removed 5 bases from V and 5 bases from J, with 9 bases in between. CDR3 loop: CSAPGVTEAFF. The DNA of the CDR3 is TGCAGTGCTCCAGGGGTTACTGAAGCTTTCTTT.

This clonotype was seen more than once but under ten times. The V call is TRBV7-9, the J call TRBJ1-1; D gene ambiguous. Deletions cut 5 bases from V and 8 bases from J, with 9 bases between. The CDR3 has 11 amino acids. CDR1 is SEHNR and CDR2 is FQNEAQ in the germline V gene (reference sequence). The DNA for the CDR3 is TGTGCCAGCAGCCTCAGCATCGAAGCTTTCTTT. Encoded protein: CASSLSIEAFF.

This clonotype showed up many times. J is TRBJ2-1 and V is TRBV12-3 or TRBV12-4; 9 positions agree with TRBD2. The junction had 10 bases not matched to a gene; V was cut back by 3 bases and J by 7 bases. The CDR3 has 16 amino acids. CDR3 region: CASSFGTSFVRNEQFF. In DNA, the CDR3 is TGTGCCAGCAGTTTCGGGACTAGCTTTGTCCGAAATGAGCAGTTCTTC.

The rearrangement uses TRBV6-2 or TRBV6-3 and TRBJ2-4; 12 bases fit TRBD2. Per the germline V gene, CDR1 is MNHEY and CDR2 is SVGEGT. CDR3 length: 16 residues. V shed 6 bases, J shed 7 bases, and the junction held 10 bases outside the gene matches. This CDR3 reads CASRPSGGAPGNIQYF. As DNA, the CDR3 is TGTGCCAGCAGGCCTAGCGGGGGGGCCCCTGGGAACATTCAGTACTTC.

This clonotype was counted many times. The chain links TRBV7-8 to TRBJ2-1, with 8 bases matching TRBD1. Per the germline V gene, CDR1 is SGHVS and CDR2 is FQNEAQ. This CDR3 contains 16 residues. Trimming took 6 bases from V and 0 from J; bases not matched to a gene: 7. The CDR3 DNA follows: TGTGCCAGCAGGAGGCTAGACAGGGGCTCCTACAATGAGCAGTTCTTC. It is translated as CASRRLDRGSYNEQFF.

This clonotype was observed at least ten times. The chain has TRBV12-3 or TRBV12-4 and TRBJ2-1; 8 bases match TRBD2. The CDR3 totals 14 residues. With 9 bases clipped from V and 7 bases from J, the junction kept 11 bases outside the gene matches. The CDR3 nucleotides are TGTGCCAGTCGGCCCGGGGGGGCGCCAAATGAGCAGTTCTTC. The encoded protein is CASRPGGAPNEQFF.

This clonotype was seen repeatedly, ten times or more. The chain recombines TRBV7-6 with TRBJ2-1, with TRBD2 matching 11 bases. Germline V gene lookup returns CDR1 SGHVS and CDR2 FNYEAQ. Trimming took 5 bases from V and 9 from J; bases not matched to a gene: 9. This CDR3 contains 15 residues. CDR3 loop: CASSGVELAGVEQFF. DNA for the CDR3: TGTGCCAGCAGCGGCGTAGAACTAGCGGGGGTTGAGCAGTTCTTC.

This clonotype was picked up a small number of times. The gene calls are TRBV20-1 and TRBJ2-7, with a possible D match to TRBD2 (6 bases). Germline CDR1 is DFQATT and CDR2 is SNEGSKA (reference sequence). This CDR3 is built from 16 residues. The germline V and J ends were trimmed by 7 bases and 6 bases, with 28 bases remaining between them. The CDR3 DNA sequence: TGCAGTGTCTCCCCGGGGGACTCTGCTTTCCTAGGCGAGCAGTACTTC. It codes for CSVSPGDSAFLGEQYF.

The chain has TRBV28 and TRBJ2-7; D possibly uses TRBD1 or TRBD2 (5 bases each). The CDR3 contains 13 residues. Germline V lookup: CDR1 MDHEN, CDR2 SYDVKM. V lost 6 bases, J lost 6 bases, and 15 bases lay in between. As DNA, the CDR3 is TGTGCCAGCAGCCCTGGGACCCACAGCGAGCAGTACTTC. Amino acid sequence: CASSPGTHSEQYF.

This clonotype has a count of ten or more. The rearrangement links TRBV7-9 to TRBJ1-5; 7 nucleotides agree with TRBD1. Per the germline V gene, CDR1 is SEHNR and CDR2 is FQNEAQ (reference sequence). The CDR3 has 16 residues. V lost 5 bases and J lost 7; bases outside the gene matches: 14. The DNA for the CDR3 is TGTGCCAGCAGCCTCACCACAACAGGGGATGGGCAGCCCCAGCATTTT. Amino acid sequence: CASSLTTTGDGQPQHF.

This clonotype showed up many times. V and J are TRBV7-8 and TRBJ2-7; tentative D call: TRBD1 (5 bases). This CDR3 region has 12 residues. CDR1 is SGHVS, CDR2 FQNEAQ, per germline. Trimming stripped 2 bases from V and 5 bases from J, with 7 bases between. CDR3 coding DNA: TGTGCCAGCAGCTTAAGGGGCAACGAGCAGTACTTC. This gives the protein CASSLRGNEQYF.

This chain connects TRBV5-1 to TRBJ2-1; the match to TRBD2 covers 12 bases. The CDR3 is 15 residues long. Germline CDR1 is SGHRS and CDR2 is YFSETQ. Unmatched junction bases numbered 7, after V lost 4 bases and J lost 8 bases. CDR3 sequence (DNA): TGCGCCAGCAGCCTGCTAGCGGGGGGGAGTGATGAGCAGTTCTTC. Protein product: CASSLLAGGSDEQFF.

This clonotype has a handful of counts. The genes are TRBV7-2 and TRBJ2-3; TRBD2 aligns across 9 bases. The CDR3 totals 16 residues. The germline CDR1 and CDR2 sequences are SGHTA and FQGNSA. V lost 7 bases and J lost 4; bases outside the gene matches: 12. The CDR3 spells CASTPWGGGAPDTQYF. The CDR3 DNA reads TGTGCCAGCACGCCGTGGGGCGGGGGGGCTCCAGATACGCAGTATTTT.

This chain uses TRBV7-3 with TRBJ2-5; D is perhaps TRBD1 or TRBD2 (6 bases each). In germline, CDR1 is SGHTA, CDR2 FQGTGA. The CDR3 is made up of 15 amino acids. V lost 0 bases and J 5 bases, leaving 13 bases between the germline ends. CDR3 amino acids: CASSLTGGLSETQYF. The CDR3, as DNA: TGTGCCAGCAGCTTAACGGGGGGCCTCAGTGAGACCCAGTACTTC.